Below are 9 T cell receptor beta chains sequenced from a single sample in a study of cytomegalovirus exposure and HLA in healthy donors. With 60 Vbeta and 13 Jbeta primers, the PCR was carried out. Sequencing used immunoSEQ multiplex PCR; TCRdb keeps in-frame clones, though not all of them. The sample lists about 130,000 clones; 60% to 80% were seen once. Source material: PBMCs. These receptors came from an older woman in good health and CMV-seropositive.

The chain carries TRBV6-5 and TRBJ1-5; tentative D call: TRBD1 (5 bases). This CDR3 spans 13 amino acids. The V gene lost 5 bases and the J gene lost 6 bases, with 11 bases spanning the gap. Germline CDR1 MNHEY, CDR2 SVGAGI. CDR3 region: CASSEQVGQPQHF. The CDR3 coding sequence is TGTGCCAGCAGTGAACAGGTTGGTCAGCCCCAGCATTTT.

This rearrangement joins TRBV28 to TRBJ1-1, with 8 bases lining up with TRBD1. After removal of 6 bases from V and 4 bases from J, the junction contained 19 bases not matched to a gene. CDR1 is MDHEN, CDR2 SYDVKM, per germline. This CDR3 contains 18 residues. CDR3 sequence: CASSPVRAGGASGTEAFF. Written as DNA, the CDR3 is TGTGCCAGCAGCCCGGTACGGGCAGGGGGCGCCTCGGGCACTGAAGCTTTCTTT.

The chain links TRBV28 to TRBJ1-5; D may be TRBD1 (5 bases). Per germline, CDR1 MDHEN and CDR2 SYDVKM. Trimming removed 7 bases at V and 7 bases at J, with 11 bases between. There are 12 residues in the CDR3. CDR3 nucleotides: TGTGCCAGCACCTCGGGGGAACAGCCCCAGCATTTT. Amino acids: CASTSGEQPQHF.

The J gene is TRBJ1-6, the V gene TRBV25-1; perhaps TRBD1 as D (5 bases). Germline lookup yields CDR1 MGHDK and CDR2 SYGVNS. V was trimmed by 2 bases and J by 14 bases, leaving 13 bases between them. The CDR3 is 13 residues long. The CDR3 loop reads CASSERGELTLHF. The CDR3 DNA sequence: TGTGCCAGCAGTGAACGGGGGGAGTTGACCCTCCACTTT.

This chain links TRBV27 with TRBJ2-5; no firm D call. Germline values: CDR1 MNHEY, CDR2 SMNVEV (reference sequence). This CDR3 contains 13 residues. The V end was cut by 5 bases, the J end by 13 bases, with 20 bases between. CDR3 protein: CASSTTSTYERYF. Written as DNA, the CDR3 is TGTGCCAGCAGTACCACCTCTACCTACGAGCGGTACTTC.

The chain couples TRBV7-9 to TRBJ2-5, with 10 positions matching TRBD1. The CDR3 is 15 residues long. CDR1 SEHNR and CDR2 FQNEAQ come from the germline V gene (reference sequence). V was pared by 4 bases and J by 5 bases, with 7 bases of the junction left unmatched. CDR3 in amino acids: CASSSGTGVRETQYF. The CDR3 coding sequence is TGTGCCAGCAGCTCAGGGACAGGGGTACGGGAGACCCAGTACTTC.

The rearrangement joins TRBV5-1 to TRBJ2-1, with 9 bases fitting TRBD1. V was clipped by 3 bases and J by 7 bases; unmatched bases: 11. The germline V gene encodes CDR1 SGHRS and CDR2 YFSETQ. The CDR3 runs to 16 residues. Written as DNA, the CDR3 is TGCGCCAGCAGCTCCAACCCCGGGACAGGGATTAATGAGCAGTTCTTC. Protein: CASSSNPGTGINEQFF.

V and J are TRBV25-1 and TRBJ1-2, with D maybe TRBD1 (5 bases). In germline, CDR1 is MGHDK, CDR2 SYGVNS. V was trimmed by 6 bases and J by 8 bases, leaving 22 bases between them. The CDR3 spans 15 residues. The CDR3 reads CASSNPEVQGRGYTF. CDR3 nucleotides: TGTGCCAGCAGCAACCCCGAGGTGCAGGGCCGGGGCTACACCTTC.

J is TRBJ2-7 and V is TRBV13; weak D call: TRBD1 (6 bases). V lost 5 bases and J lost 0, with 11 bases in between. The CDR3 length is 14 residues. The germline V gene encodes CDR1 PRHDT and CDR2 FYEKMQ (reference sequence). CDR3 protein: CASSGQGPSYEQYF. The CDR3, as DNA: TGTGCCAGCAGCGGCCAGGGGCCCTCCTACGAGCAGTACTTC.